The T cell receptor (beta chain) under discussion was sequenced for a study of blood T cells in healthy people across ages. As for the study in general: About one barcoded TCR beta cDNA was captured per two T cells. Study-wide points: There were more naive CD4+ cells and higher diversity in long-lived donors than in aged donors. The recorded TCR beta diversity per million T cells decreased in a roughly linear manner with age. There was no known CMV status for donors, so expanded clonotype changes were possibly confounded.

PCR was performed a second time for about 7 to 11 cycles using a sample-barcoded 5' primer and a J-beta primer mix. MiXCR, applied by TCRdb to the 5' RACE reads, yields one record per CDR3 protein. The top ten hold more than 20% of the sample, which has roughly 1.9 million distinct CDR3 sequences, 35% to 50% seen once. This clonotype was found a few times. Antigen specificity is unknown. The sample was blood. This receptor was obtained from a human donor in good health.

The CDR3 spells CATSDLDPGKGADTQYF. As DNA, the CDR3 is TGTGCCACCAGTGATTTGGATCCGGGGAAGGGTGCAGATACGCAGTATTTT. The chain couples TRBV24-1 to TRBJ2-3; perhaps TRBD2 as D (5 bases). Per the germline V gene, CDR1 is KGHDR and CDR2 is SFDVKD. This CDR3 comprises 17 residues. V was shortened by 0 bases and J by 4 bases, with 16 bases between the two germline ends.